Listed below are T cell receptor beta chains from one sample, sequenced in a study of CD8 T cells in Susac syndrome. Each CDR3 protein gets one entry after TCRdb re-called the immunoSEQ multiplex PCR reads with MiXCR. The sample yields about 130,000 distinct CDR3 sequences, over 85% seen once. Specimen: CD8+ T cells from PBMCs. These receptors were collected from a human donor with multiple sclerosis. Both conserved end residues are part of each CDR3. D genes are given only for firm matches. Size is stated for part of the rows, as once, few or many counts, or as a class when the clone is expanded.

abundance: once; j_gene: TRBJ2-3; d_gene: NA; v_gene: TRBV28; CDR3nt: TGTGCCAGCAGTTTGGGGGGCGAGGCAGATACGCAGTATTTT; CDR3aa: CASSLGGEADTQYF
abundance: NA; j_gene: TRBJ1-4; d_gene: NA; v_gene: TRBV27; CDR3nt: TGTGCCAGCAGTTTCGACACAGGGAATAATGAAAAACTGTTTTTT; CDR3aa: CASSFDTGNNEKLFF
abundance: NA; j_gene: TRBJ2-5; d_gene: NA; v_gene: TRBV6-6; CDR3nt: TGTGCCAGCAGTGCGGACCCCCCGGTCGGTAAAGAGACCCAGTACTTC; CDR3aa: CASSADPPVGKETQYF
abundance: few; j_gene: TRBJ2-7; d_gene: NA; v_gene: TRBV12-3/TRBV12-4; CDR3nt: TGTGCCAGCAGTTTAGCGCTTGGCCGGGGAGCTCCCTACGAGCAGTACTTC; CDR3aa: CASSLALGRGAPYEQYF
abundance: few; j_gene: TRBJ2-1; d_gene: TRBD2; v_gene: TRBV27; CDR3nt: TGTGCCAGCAGTTTGGGGGGAGGGCGGAATGAGCAGTTCTTC; CDR3aa: CASSLGGGRNEQFF
abundance: NA; j_gene: TRBJ2-7; d_gene: TRBD1; v_gene: TRBV7-2; CDR3nt: TGTGCCAGCAGCTTAGATTCTGCGCAGGGGGCTTCCTACGAGCAGTACTTC; CDR3aa: CASSLDSAQGASYEQYF
abundance: NA; j_gene: TRBJ1-6; d_gene: TRBD1; v_gene: TRBV9; CDR3nt: TGTGCCAGCAGCGCTACGGACAGGGGGGGTTCACCCCTCCACTTT; CDR3aa: CASSATDRGGSPLHF
abundance: NA; j_gene: TRBJ2-1; d_gene: NA; v_gene: TRBV27; CDR3nt: TGTGCCAGCAGTTTTAGAGTCGGCAATGAGCAGTTCTTC; CDR3aa: CASSFRVGNEQFF
abundance: NA; j_gene: TRBJ1-2; d_gene: NA; v_gene: TRBV9; CDR3nt: TGTGCCAGCAGCGGATTCAGAGACTATGGCTACACCTTC; CDR3aa: CASSGFRDYGYTF
abundance: NA; j_gene: TRBJ2-5; d_gene: NA; v_gene: TRBV9; CDR3nt: TGTGCCAGCAGCGTAGAGGCGGACACAAGAGGGACCCAGTACTTC; CDR3aa: CASSVEADTRGTQYF
abundance: NA; j_gene: TRBJ2-5; d_gene: NA; v_gene: TRBV12-3/TRBV12-4; CDR3nt: TGTGCCAGCCGAGGGACCAAAGAGACCCAGTACTTC; CDR3aa: CASRGTKETQYF
abundance: NA; j_gene: TRBJ2-3; d_gene: NA; v_gene: TRBV15; CDR3nt: TGTGCCACCAGCAGTAGGGTCGACACAGATACGCAGTATTTT; CDR3aa: CATSSRVDTDTQYF
abundance: NA; j_gene: TRBJ2-7; d_gene: NA; v_gene: TRBV30; CDR3nt: TGTGCCTGGAGTGTATCGGGATCCGAGCAGTACTTC; CDR3aa: CAWSVSGSEQYF
abundance: NA; j_gene: TRBJ2-5; d_gene: TRBD1; v_gene: TRBV27; CDR3nt: TGTGCCAGCAGTTCACACTTGGACAGGGGTGGGGAGACCCAGTACTTC; CDR3aa: CASSSHLDRGGETQYF
abundance: once; j_gene: TRBJ1-5; d_gene: TRBD1; v_gene: TRBV20-1; CDR3nt: TGCAGTGCTAGAGAACAGGGGACCAATCAGCCCCAGCATTTT; CDR3aa: CSAREQGTNQPQHF
abundance: NA; j_gene: TRBJ1-1; d_gene: NA; v_gene: TRBV7-3; CDR3nt: TGTGCCAGCAGCTTAGAGCCGAACACTGAAGCTTTCTTT; CDR3aa: CASSLEPNTEAFF
abundance: NA; j_gene: TRBJ2-1; d_gene: NA; v_gene: TRBV3-1; CDR3nt: TGTGCCAGCAGCCCGGGCGGTAACAATGAGCAGTTCTTC; CDR3aa: CASSPGGNNEQFF
abundance: NA; j_gene: TRBJ1-2; d_gene: NA; v_gene: TRBV7-2; CDR3nt: TGTGCCAGCAGCCCTCCCCCAGAGTGGTATGGCTACACCTTC; CDR3aa: CASSPPPEWYGYTF
abundance: few; j_gene: TRBJ2-7; d_gene: NA; v_gene: TRBV7-9; CDR3nt: TGTGCCAGCAGCGACTCCGGGGCCTACGAGCAGTACTTC; CDR3aa: CASSDSGAYEQYF
abundance: NA; j_gene: TRBJ2-2; d_gene: NA; v_gene: TRBV19; CDR3nt: TGTGCCAGTCGACCGGGACCTCAGGCCGGGGAGCTGTTTTTT; CDR3aa: CASRPGPQAGELFF
abundance: NA; j_gene: TRBJ2-1; d_gene: NA; v_gene: TRBV20-1; CDR3nt: TGCAGTGCTAGAGGTCGCGGGAACAATGAGCAGTTCTTC; CDR3aa: CSARGRGNNEQFF
abundance: NA; j_gene: TRBJ2-7; d_gene: NA; v_gene: TRBV6-5; CDR3nt: TGTGCCAGCAGTTACTTTGGTACCTCCTACGAGCAGTACTTC; CDR3aa: CASSYFGTSYEQYF
abundance: once; j_gene: TRBJ2-2; d_gene: TRBD2; v_gene: TRBV6-5; CDR3nt: TGTGCCAGCAGTTCGAAGGCTAGCGGGACCACCGGGGAGCTGTTTTTT; CDR3aa: CASSSKASGTTGELFF
abundance: once; j_gene: TRBJ1-1; d_gene: NA; v_gene: TRBV12-3/TRBV12-4; CDR3nt: TGTGCCAGCAGTGCGCTTTTGGTCACTGAAGCTTTCTTT; CDR3aa: CASSALLVTEAFF
abundance: NA; j_gene: TRBJ2-1; d_gene: NA; v_gene: TRBV12-3/TRBV12-4; CDR3nt: TGTGCCAGCAGTCCCCTCCGCGGTGAGCAGTTCTTC; CDR3aa: CASSPLRGEQFF
abundance: NA; j_gene: TRBJ1-4; d_gene: NA; v_gene: TRBV5-5; CDR3nt: TGTGCCAGCAGAGCGCCGGCTTCAACTAATGAAAAACTGTTTTTT; CDR3aa: CASRAPASTNEKLFF
abundance: NA; j_gene: TRBJ1-2; d_gene: TRBD1; v_gene: TRBV3-1; CDR3nt: TGTGCCAGCAGCCGGGCGACAGGGGGATCCTATGGCTACACCTTC; CDR3aa: CASSRATGGSYGYTF
abundance: NA; j_gene: TRBJ1-1; d_gene: NA; v_gene: TRBV5-6; CDR3nt: TGTGCCAGCAGCTTGATCCAGTCGAACACTGAAGCTTTCTTT; CDR3aa: CASSLIQSNTEAFF
abundance: NA; j_gene: TRBJ2-1; d_gene: NA; v_gene: TRBV9; CDR3nt: TGTGCCAGCAGCGTCGGGTCTCTAGCCAATGAGCAGTTCTTC; CDR3aa: CASSVGSLANEQFF
abundance: NA; j_gene: TRBJ2-3; d_gene: NA; v_gene: TRBV29-1; CDR3nt: TGCAGCGTCCCCGGCGGGGAAGATACGCAGTATTTT; CDR3aa: CSVPGGEDTQYF
abundance: NA; j_gene: TRBJ2-1; d_gene: TRBD2; v_gene: TRBV3-1; CDR3nt: TGTGCCAGCAGCCCTAAGGGGACTAGCGGGAAGAATGAGCAGTTCTTC; CDR3aa: CASSPKGTSGKNEQFF
abundance: NA; j_gene: TRBJ1-5; d_gene: NA; v_gene: TRBV7-9; CDR3nt: TGTGCCAGCAGAGGAACAGAGAATCAGCCCCAGCATTTT; CDR3aa: CASRGTENQPQHF
abundance: once; j_gene: TRBJ1-2; d_gene: NA; v_gene: TRBV5-1; CDR3nt: TGCGCCAGCAGCTTGGATGGGCAGGCCAGTGGTTATACCTATGGCTACACCTTC; CDR3aa: CASSLDGQASGYTYGYTF
abundance: NA; j_gene: TRBJ1-2; d_gene: NA; v_gene: TRBV6-6; CDR3nt: TGTGCCAGCACCATGGACAGCTATGGCTACACCTTC; CDR3aa: CASTMDSYGYTF
abundance: NA; j_gene: TRBJ2-1; d_gene: TRBD2; v_gene: TRBV29-1; CDR3nt: TGCAGCGGTACTAGCGGGTCCTCCTACAATGAGCAGTTCTTC; CDR3aa: CSGTSGSSYNEQFF